Below, 16 T cell receptor beta chains from the same sample are listed, as sequenced in a study of high-grade serous ovarian cancer treatment subgroups. Assay used: immunoSEQ multiplex PCR; TCRdb lists only in-frame clones, some missing. The sample lists about 33,000 clones; around 80% were seen once. Tumor samples were taken before definitive surgery or chemotherapy. The specimen sequenced was tumor tissue. The receptors here all came from a human donor with high-grade serous ovarian cancer.

V gene TRBV5-5 combines with J gene TRBJ1-1; the D gene is possibly TRBD1 (5 bases). CDR3 length: 14 residues. V dropped 5 bases and J dropped 5 bases, with 16 bases sitting between them. Per germline, CDR1 SGHKS and CDR2 YYEKEE (reference sequence). The CDR3 loop reads CASSSGTGGTEAFF. Here the CDR3 DNA reads TGTGCCAGCAGTTCCGGGACGGGGGGGACTGAAGCTTTCTTT.

The chain combines TRBV5-1 with TRBJ2-3, with 7 bases identical to TRBD2. V was pared by 0 bases and J by 6 bases, with 10 bases of the junction left unmatched. CDR3 length equals 16 residues. Germline lookup yields CDR1 SGHRS and CDR2 YFSETQ. CDR3 residues: CASSLVLRGGEDTQYF. The CDR3 bases are TGCGCCAGCAGCTTGGTTCTGCGCGGGGGAGAGGATACGCAGTATTTT.

This clone has a handful of counts. This chain uses TRBV11-3 with TRBJ2-3; TRBD1 matches 7 bases. CDR3 length equals 13 residues. Losses at the gene ends were 8 bases for V and 0 bases for J; bases not matched to a gene: 2. The germline V gene has CDR1 SGHNT and CDR2 YENEEA. The CDR3 DNA is TGTGCCAGCCGGGACAGCAGCACAGATACGCAGTATTTT. It translates to CASRDSSTDTQYF.

This sequence joins TRBV7-6 and TRBJ2-1; a possible D gene is TRBD2 (6 bases). Germline V CDR1 and CDR2: SGHVS, FNYEAQ. The CDR3 sequence is 16 residues long. With 4 bases removed from V and 6 bases from J, the gap between germline ends came to 19 bases. Written as DNA, the CDR3 is TGTGCCAGCAGCTCGCTTAGCGGACTGCCAGCCAATGAGCAGTTCTTC. Amino acid sequence: CASSSLSGLPANEQFF. The full variable domain, its missing parts supplied by reference TRBV7-6 and TRBJ2-1, is GAGVSQSPRYKVTKRGQDVALRCDPISGHVSLYWYRQALGQGPEFLTYFNYEAQQDKSGLPNDRFSAERPEGSISTLTIQRTEQRDSAMYRCASSSLSGLPANEQFFGPGTRLTVL.

The CDR3 DNA reads TGCGCCAGCAGCCCAAGCACAGGGGCGGGAGAGACCCAGTACTTC. Translated: CASSPSTGAGETQYF. The V gene is TRBV5-1, the J gene TRBJ2-5; 7 nucleotides line up with TRBD1. J lost 4 bases, V lost 4 bases, and 10 bases had no gene match. The CDR3 is 15 amino acids. CDR1 and CDR2 from the germline V gene are SGHRS and YFSETQ.

The V and J genes are TRBV7-2 and TRBJ1-1; possible D gene TRBD1, 5 bases. The CDR3 is 15 amino acids. The germline V gene has CDR1 SGHTA and CDR2 FQGNSA. Trimming shortened V by 1 base and J by 8 bases, and 17 bases separated the two germline ends. Written as DNA, the CDR3 is TGTGCCAGCAGCTTAGAGGGCAGGGTGAAGTCCGAAGCTTTCTTT. It specifies CASSLEGRVKSEAFF.

The V gene is TRBV28, the J gene TRBJ1-5; TRBD1 might be the D (5 bases). The germline V gene encodes CDR1 MDHEN and CDR2 SYDVKM. The CDR3 loop spans 13 amino acids. Trimming pared 6 bases from V and 5 bases from J, leaving 11 bases between. CDR3 protein: CASSFGTDQPQHF. The CDR3 DNA reads as TGTGCCAGCAGCTTCGGGACTGATCAGCCCCAGCATTTT.

This chain connects TRBV9 to TRBJ1-2; D remains unclear. Between the trimmed V and J ends, which lost 4 bases and 0 bases, there was a span of 10 bases. Germline loops: CDR1 SGDLS, CDR2 YYNGEE. The CDR3 runs to 14 residues. The chain's CDR3 is CASSPRTANYGYTF. CDR3 sequence (DNA): TGTGCCAGCAGCCCTCGGACGGCTAACTATGGCTACACCTTC.

The genes are TRBV13 and TRBJ2-4, with 8 bases fitting TRBD1. V gave up 3 bases and J gave up 6 bases; unmatched junction bases: 10. The CDR3 has 16 amino acids. The germline V gene encodes CDR1 PRHDT and CDR2 FYEKMQ (reference sequence). The CDR3 here is CASSLDRAGTRNIQYF. The CDR3 nucleotides are TGTGCCAGCAGCTTGGACAGGGCCGGAACAAGAAACATTCAGTACTTC.

The CDR3 nucleotides are TGTGCCAGCAGCTTAGAGACTAGCCTCGAGCAGTACTTC. Translating gives CASSLETSLEQYF. V and J are TRBV11-3 and TRBJ2-7, with 7 bases that match TRBD2. Germline lookup yields CDR1 SGHNT and CDR2 YENEEA. V lost 0 bases to trimming and J lost 6 bases; unmatched junction nucleotides: 2. The CDR3 is made up of 13 amino acids.

The chain recombines TRBV4-2 with TRBJ2-1; 10 positions match TRBD2. The CDR3 length is 17 residues. Germline CDR1 is LGHNA and CDR2 is YNFKEQ. The J segment lost 4 bases and the V segment lost 1 base, leaving 7 bases of the junction unmatched. CDR3 sequence (DNA): TGTGCCAGCAGCCAAGTCCCTAGCGGGAGATTTTACAATGAGCAGTTCTTC. Amino acids: CASSQVPSGRFYNEQFF.

The CDR3 spells CASGDRFNTEAFF. In DNA form, the CDR3 reads TGTGCCAGCGGCGACCGGTTCAACACTGAAGCTTTCTTT. The V call is TRBV25-1, the J call TRBJ1-1; D unclear. CDR3 size: 13 residues. V was pared by 8 bases and J by 2 bases, with 12 bases between. Germline CDR1 MGHDK, CDR2 SYGVNS. The full variable domain, its missing parts supplied by reference TRBV25-1 and TRBJ1-1, is EADIYQTPRYLVIGTGKKITLECSQTMGHDKMYWYQQDPGMELHLIHYSYGVNSTEKGDLSSESTVSRIRTEHFPLTLESARPSHTSQYLCASGDRFNTEAFFGQGTRLTVV.

This chain uses TRBV10-3 with TRBJ2-7, with TRBD1 matching over 8 bases. Per the germline V gene, CDR1 is ENHRY and CDR2 is SYGVKD. After removal of 6 bases from V and 9 bases from J, the junction contained 10 bases not matched to a gene. This CDR3 has 13 amino acids. In DNA, the CDR3 is TGTGCCATCAGAGGACAGGGAAGGGTCGGGCAGTACTTC. Its translation: CAIRGQGRVGQYF.

This chain uses TRBV19 with TRBJ2-1; D perhaps matches TRBD1 (5 bases). The germline V and J ends were trimmed by 3 bases and 8 bases, with 11 bases remaining between them. Germline values: CDR1 LNHDA, CDR2 SQIVND (reference sequence). The CDR3 sequence is 13 residues long. The CDR3 loop is CASSMGREHEQFF. Here the CDR3 DNA reads TGTGCCAGTAGTATGGGCAGGGAACATGAGCAGTTCTTC.

The chain joins TRBV7-2 to TRBJ2-5; 7 positions agree with TRBD1. CDR1 SGHTA and CDR2 FQGNSA come from the germline V gene. CDR3 length: 14 amino acids. V was clipped by 5 bases and J by 4 bases; unmatched bases: 7. CDR3 nucleotide sequence: TGTGCCAGCAGCCCGGGGCAGGGGGTAGAGACCCAGTACTTC. It is translated as CASSPGQGVETQYF.

This chain links TRBV11-3 with TRBJ1-1; possibly TRBD1 for D (5 bases). CDR3 length: 14 residues. Per germline, CDR1 SGHNT and CDR2 YENEEA. V was shortened by 3 bases and J by 5 bases, with 13 bases between the two germline ends. The CDR3 coding sequence is TGTGCCAGCAGCTTTCAAGGTCCAGGGACTGAAGCTTTCTTT. It codes for CASSFQGPGTEAFF.